The clone carrying this T cell receptor (beta chain) turned up a few times. The data belong to a study of identical twins. TCRdb re-derived calls from the 5' RACE reads in MiXCR, one entry per CDR3 protein. This sample has 350,000 to 600,000 distinct CDR3 sequences; around 14% occur once, and the top ten carry more than 0.5%. The data also belong to a second study, concerning yellow fever vaccine responses in identical twins.

Sequenced material: CD4+ T cells sorted from blood. The source of this sequence is a woman under 30 in good health.

The CDR3 sequence: CASRNPPGEQYF. CDR3 coding DNA: TGTGCCAGTAGAAATCCCCCGGGGGAGCAGTACTTC. V is TRBV19 and J is TRBJ2-7; D is possibly TRBD2 (5 bases). Germline lookup yields CDR1 LNHDA and CDR2 SQIVND (reference sequence). V was clipped by 6 bases and J by 7 bases, with 13 bases between them. The CDR3 has 12 residues.